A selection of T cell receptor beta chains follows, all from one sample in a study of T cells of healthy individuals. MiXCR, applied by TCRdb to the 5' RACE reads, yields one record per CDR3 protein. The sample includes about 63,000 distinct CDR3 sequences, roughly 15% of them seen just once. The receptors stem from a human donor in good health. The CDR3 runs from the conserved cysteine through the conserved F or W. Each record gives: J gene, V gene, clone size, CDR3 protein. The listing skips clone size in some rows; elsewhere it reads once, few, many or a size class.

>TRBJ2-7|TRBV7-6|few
CASSYRDQGYEQYF
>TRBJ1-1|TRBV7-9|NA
CGSSHLPANTEAFF
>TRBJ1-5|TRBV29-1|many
CRGSRTDEGNQPQHF
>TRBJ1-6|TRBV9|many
CASSVEHRADSPLHF
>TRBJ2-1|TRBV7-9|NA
CASSYKLLSGLAGDGNNEQFF
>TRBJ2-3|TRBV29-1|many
CSVETGDTQYF
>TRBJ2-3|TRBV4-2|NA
CASSQDEAGLGTDTQYF
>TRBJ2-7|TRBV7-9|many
CASSSNPGASEQYF
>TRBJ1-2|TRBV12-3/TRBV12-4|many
CASSFRQGYGYTF
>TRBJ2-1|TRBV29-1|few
CSVEEVAIDEQFF
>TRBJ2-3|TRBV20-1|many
CSATQDITDTQYF
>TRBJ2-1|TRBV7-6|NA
CASSLRISTGHYIEQFF
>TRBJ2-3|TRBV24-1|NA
CATSDTDGTLSTDTQYF
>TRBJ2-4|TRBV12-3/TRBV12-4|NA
CASSLAARNIQYF
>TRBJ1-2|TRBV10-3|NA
CAISDDSYGYTF
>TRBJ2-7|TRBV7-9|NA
CASSLDHSTGEQYF
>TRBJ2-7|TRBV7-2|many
CASSYLAGDLSYEQYF
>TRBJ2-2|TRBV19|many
CASRSGRMGTGELFF
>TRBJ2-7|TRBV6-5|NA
CASSYSLTGAYEQYF
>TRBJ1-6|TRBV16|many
CASSQSAEPNSPLHF
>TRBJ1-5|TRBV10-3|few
CAIRDAPGGNQPQHF
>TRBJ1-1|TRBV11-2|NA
CASSGVTKGRNTEAFF
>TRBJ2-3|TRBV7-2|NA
CASNLLTSDTQYF
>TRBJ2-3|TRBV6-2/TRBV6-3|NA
CASRFSGGDTQYF
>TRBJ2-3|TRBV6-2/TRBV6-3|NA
CASSYSWDKSLPSTDTQYF
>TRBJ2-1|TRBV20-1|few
CSASHTGTGGNEQFF
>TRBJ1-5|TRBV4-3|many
CASSPDSYNNPQHF
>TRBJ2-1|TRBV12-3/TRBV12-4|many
CASRALSGGAHNEQFF
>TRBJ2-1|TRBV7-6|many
CASSLAGKGQHEQFF
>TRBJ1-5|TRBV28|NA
CASRSANRGGTGIQPQHF
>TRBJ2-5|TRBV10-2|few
CASSEAAGQQELYQETQYF
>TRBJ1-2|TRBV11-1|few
CASSLDRGDYGYTF